This is a list of T cell receptor beta chains from one sample in a study of shared clonotypes between healthy human individuals. TCRdb keeps only in-frame clones here, not all; method: immunoSEQ multiplex PCR. The data contain around 2,000,000 clones, about 93% of them singletons. Input material: naive CD8+ T cells from PBMCs. The receptors come from a man aged 18 to 29 in good health. Some clones in this sample may be carry-over from other donors' samples. Both conserved end residues are part of each CDR3. A D gene is named only where the DNA matches it firmly. The size entry is marked missing in some rows and otherwise reads once, few, many or a size class.

V gene: TRBV13
J gene: TRBJ2-7
D gene: .
clone size: .
CDR3 DNA: TGTGCCAGCAGCTTAAGGTCTAGCCGAGCCACAGGTCCCTACGAGCAGTACTTC
CDR3 protein: CASSLRSSRATGPYEQYF

V gene: TRBV10-3
J gene: TRBJ2-7
D gene: .
clone size: .
CDR3 DNA: TGTGCCATCACCAGAGTTGAGGGAAGCTACGAGCAGTACTTC
CDR3 protein: CAITRVEGSYEQYF

V gene: TRBV4-3
J gene: TRBJ2-6
D gene: .
clone size: .
CDR3 DNA: TGCGCCAGCAGCCAGGGTTTTGGGGCCAACGTCCTGACTTTC
CDR3 protein: CASSQGFGANVLTF

V gene: TRBV28
J gene: TRBJ1-5
D gene: .
clone size: .
CDR3 DNA: TGTGCCAGCAGCCCTCTCGAACTCCAGCCCCAGCATTTT
CDR3 protein: CASSPLELQPQHF

V gene: TRBV9
J gene: TRBJ2-3
D gene: .
clone size: .
CDR3 DNA: TGTGCCAGCAGCGCCAGCGGCCTCACAGATACGCAGTATTTT
CDR3 protein: CASSASGLTDTQYF

V gene: TRBV2
J gene: TRBJ1-1
D gene: TRBD1
clone size: .
CDR3 DNA: TGTGCCAGCAGCAGGACAGGGATGAACACTGAAGCTTTCTTT
CDR3 protein: CASSRTGMNTEAFF

V gene: TRBV27
J gene: TRBJ1-1
D gene: .
clone size: .
CDR3 DNA: TGTGCCAGCAGTCCATTAGGGGTCCCTGAAGCTTTCTTT
CDR3 protein: CASSPLGVPEAFF

V gene: TRBV15
J gene: TRBJ2-1
D gene: .
clone size: .
CDR3 DNA: TGTGCCACCAGCAGAGATCTGAACTCCTACAATGAGCAGTTCTTC
CDR3 protein: CATSRDLNSYNEQFF

V gene: TRBV28
J gene: TRBJ2-1
D gene: .
clone size: once
CDR3 DNA: TGTGCCAGCAGTTTAAGGACAGTCTCCTACAATGAGCAGTTCTTC
CDR3 protein: CASSLRTVSYNEQFF

V gene: TRBV28
J gene: TRBJ2-7
D gene: .
clone size: .
CDR3 DNA: TGTGCCAGCAGTACCCCCCGGATCTATCCGGGACCCCCGGGGCAGTACTTC
CDR3 protein: CASSTPRIYPGPPGQYF

V gene: TRBV10-3
J gene: TRBJ2-5
D gene: TRBD2
clone size: once
CDR3 DNA: TGTGCCATCAGTGACCTAGCGGGAGATCACCAAGAGACCCAGTACTTC
CDR3 protein: CAISDLAGDHQETQYF

V gene: TRBV4-2
J gene: TRBJ2-7
D gene: TRBD2
clone size: .
CDR3 DNA: TGTGCCAGCAGCCAAGATGCCCCAGCGGGAGCCAGAGAGCAGTACTTC
CDR3 protein: CASSQDAPAGAREQYF

V gene: TRBV7-9
J gene: TRBJ1-2
D gene: TRBD1
clone size: .
CDR3 DNA: TGTGCCAGCAGCCGACAGGGACCCCTCTATGGCTACACCTTC
CDR3 protein: CASSRQGPLYGYTF

V gene: TRBV28
J gene: TRBJ1-2
D gene: TRBD1
clone size: .
CDR3 DNA: TGTGCCAGCAGTGTTTACAGGGGAGAGGAGAACACCTTC
CDR3 protein: CASSVYRGEENTF

V gene: TRBV11-2
J gene: TRBJ2-3
D gene: TRBD2
clone size: .
CDR3 DNA: TGTGCCAGCAGCTTAGTGGCTAGCGGGATACGGGATACGCAGTATTTT
CDR3 protein: CASSLVASGIRDTQYF

V gene: TRBV25-1
J gene: TRBJ2-5
D gene: .
clone size: .
CDR3 DNA: TGTGCCAGCAGTGACCCACTGCGGGGGCTATGGGAGACCCAGTACTTC
CDR3 protein: CASSDPLRGLWETQYF

V gene: TRBV7-9
J gene: TRBJ2-5
D gene: .
clone size: once
CDR3 DNA: TGTGCCAGCAGCTTAGTTTCCGGTCCCCAGGAGACCCAGTACTTC
CDR3 protein: CASSLVSGPQETQYF

V gene: TRBV5-1
J gene: TRBJ2-4
D gene: .
clone size: .
CDR3 DNA: TGCGCCAGCAGCGATCACGAGACAGGGACCGGGAGATGGTACTTC
CDR3 protein: CASSDHETGTGRWYF

V gene: TRBV14
J gene: TRBJ2-1
D gene: .
clone size: .
CDR3 DNA: TGTGCCAGCAGCCAAGGACTCAGATCTTACCCCTACAATGAGCAGTTCTTC
CDR3 protein: CASSQGLRSYPYNEQFF

V gene: TRBV11-2
J gene: TRBJ2-7
D gene: .
clone size: .
CDR3 DNA: TGTGCCAGCAGCCCCCTAAGGGAGCGGCAGTACTTC
CDR3 protein: CASSPLRERQYF

V gene: TRBV11-2
J gene: TRBJ2-2
D gene: .
clone size: .
CDR3 DNA: TGTGCCAGCAGCTGGGGAGCGGGCACCGGGGAGCTGTTTTTT
CDR3 protein: CASSWGAGTGELFF

V gene: TRBV10-3
J gene: TRBJ2-3
D gene: .
clone size: .
CDR3 DNA: TGTGCCATCAGTGATGGCGGGATAACAGATACGCAGTATTTT
CDR3 protein: CAISDGGITDTQYF

V gene: TRBV27
J gene: TRBJ2-2
D gene: .
clone size: .
CDR3 DNA: TGTGCCAGTAGAAACGGGTTTAGAACCGGGGAGCTGTTTTTT
CDR3 protein: CASRNGFRTGELFF

V gene: TRBV7-3
J gene: TRBJ2-7
D gene: TRBD2
clone size: .
CDR3 DNA: TGTGCCAGCAGCGTTACTAGCGGTTCCTCCTACGAGCAGTACTTC
CDR3 protein: CASSVTSGSSYEQYF

V gene: TRBV10-1
J gene: TRBJ1-2
D gene: .
clone size: .
CDR3 DNA: TGCGCCAGCAGAGGCCAGGACAGACGATATGGCTACACCTTC
CDR3 protein: CASRGQDRRYGYTF

V gene: TRBV4-1
J gene: TRBJ1-1
D gene: .
clone size: .
CDR3 DNA: TGCGCCAGCAGCCAAGATGTAGGGTCGGGGCCTGAAGCTTTCTTT
CDR3 protein: CASSQDVGSGPEAFF

V gene: TRBV30
J gene: TRBJ1-2
D gene: .
clone size: .
CDR3 DNA: TGTGCCTGGGATGGCTACACCTTC
CDR3 protein: CAWDGYTF

V gene: TRBV5-1
J gene: TRBJ2-2
D gene: TRBD2
clone size: .
CDR3 DNA: TGCGCCAGCAGCGGGGGTATAGCGGGACCGAACACCGGGGAGCTGTTTTTT
CDR3 protein: CASSGGIAGPNTGELFF

V gene: TRBV25-1
J gene: TRBJ1-2
D gene: TRBD1
clone size: .
CDR3 DNA: TGTGCCAGCAGGGAAGGACAGGGGGGACCTAACTATGGCTACACCTTC
CDR3 protein: CASREGQGGPNYGYTF

V gene: TRBV28
J gene: TRBJ1-4
D gene: .
clone size: .
CDR3 DNA: TGTGCCAGCAGAGGGGACGGTTGGGAAAAACTGTTTTTT
CDR3 protein: CASRGDGWEKLFF

V gene: TRBV6-5
J gene: TRBJ2-7
D gene: .
clone size: .
CDR3 DNA: TGTGCCAGCAGTTCCGGGCCGACCTACGAGCAGTACTTC
CDR3 protein: CASSSGPTYEQYF

V gene: TRBV30
J gene: TRBJ1-5
D gene: .
clone size: few
CDR3 DNA: TGTGCCTGGAGTAGAGATGGACAGAGCAATCAGCCCCAGCATTTT
CDR3 protein: CAWSRDGQSNQPQHF

V gene: TRBV2
J gene: TRBJ2-1
D gene: .
clone size: .
CDR3 DNA: TGTGCCAGCAGTGAAGCGCAGGGTTCTCTTCGTCGTGAGCAGTTCTTC
CDR3 protein: CASSEAQGSLRREQFF

V gene: TRBV14
J gene: TRBJ2-7
D gene: .
clone size: .
CDR3 DNA: TGTGCCAGCAGCCCAAGAGGGGCGACCTACGAGCAGTACTTC
CDR3 protein: CASSPRGATYEQYF

V gene: TRBV5-1
J gene: TRBJ2-5
D gene: TRBD2
clone size: .
CDR3 DNA: TGCGCCAGCAGCCAATATCCCGGGACTACCGAAGAGACCCAGTACTTC
CDR3 protein: CASSQYPGTTEETQYF

V gene: TRBV15
J gene: TRBJ1-1
D gene: TRBD1
clone size: .
CDR3 DNA: TGTGCCACCAGCATGGACAGGGGCTCCGCTGAAGCTTTCTTT
CDR3 protein: CATSMDRGSAEAFF

V gene: TRBV9
J gene: TRBJ2-7
D gene: .
clone size: .
CDR3 DNA: TGTGCCAGCAGCGTAGGGGGCACCGCCTACGAGCAGTACTTC
CDR3 protein: CASSVGGTAYEQYF

V gene: TRBV28
J gene: TRBJ2-7
D gene: .
clone size: .
CDR3 DNA: TGTGCCAGCGGAAGACTGGGAGAGCAGTACTTC
CDR3 protein: CASGRLGEQYF

V gene: TRBV5-4
J gene: TRBJ1-3
D gene: .
clone size: .
CDR3 DNA: TGTGCCAGCAGCACCCGGACGGCAACAGAAGGTGGAAACACCATATATTTT
CDR3 protein: CASSTRTATEGGNTIYF

V gene: TRBV28
J gene: TRBJ2-7
D gene: TRBD2
clone size: .
CDR3 DNA: TGTGCCAGCAGTTTCACTAGCGGGAACTACGAGCAGTACTTC
CDR3 protein: CASSFTSGNYEQYF

V gene: TRBV28
J gene: TRBJ1-5
D gene: .
clone size: .
CDR3 DNA: TGTGCCAGCAGTTCCCCAGGAGGGGACCATAGCAATCAGCCCCAGCATTTT
CDR3 protein: CASSSPGGDHSNQPQHF

V gene: TRBV29-1
J gene: TRBJ2-7
D gene: TRBD1
clone size: .
CDR3 DNA: TGCAGTGTGAGGACAGGGGGTCTTCTCTCCTACGAGCAGTACTTC
CDR3 protein: CSVRTGGLLSYEQYF

V gene: TRBV6-5
J gene: TRBJ1-5
D gene: .
clone size: .
CDR3 DNA: TGTGCCAGCAGTTACTCGAGGGGGGGCAATCAGCCCCAGCATTTT
CDR3 protein: CASSYSRGGNQPQHF

V gene: TRBV19
J gene: TRBJ2-3
D gene: TRBD2
clone size: .
CDR3 DNA: TGTGCCAGTAACCCAGGACTAGCGGGAAGGGCAGATACGCAGTATTTT
CDR3 protein: CASNPGLAGRADTQYF

V gene: TRBV5-6
J gene: TRBJ1-1
D gene: TRBD1
clone size: .
CDR3 DNA: TGTGCCAGCAGCTTGGGGGGACAGGGGGACACTGAAGCTTTCTTT
CDR3 protein: CASSLGGQGDTEAFF

V gene: TRBV4-2
J gene: TRBJ2-7
D gene: TRBD2
clone size: once
CDR3 DNA: TGTGCCAGCAGCCCGACCGACCTTTCGGGACTAGCGTGGTACGAGCAGTACTTC
CDR3 protein: CASSPTDLSGLAWYEQYF

V gene: TRBV5-6
J gene: TRBJ2-1
D gene: TRBD1
clone size: .
CDR3 DNA: TGTGCCAGCAGCCCCCCCGGACAGGGGGACTACAATGAGCAGTTCTTC
CDR3 protein: CASSPPGQGDYNEQFF

V gene: TRBV6-6
J gene: TRBJ2-3
D gene: TRBD2
clone size: .
CDR3 DNA: TGTGCCAGCAGGGCTAGCGGGAGTTCAGATACGCAGTATTTT
CDR3 protein: CASRASGSSDTQYF

V gene: TRBV2
J gene: TRBJ2-7
D gene: .
clone size: .
CDR3 DNA: TGTGCCATGGAGGGGGAGAGGACCTACGAGCAGTACTTC
CDR3 protein: CAMEGERTYEQYF

V gene: TRBV6-1
J gene: TRBJ1-3
D gene: .
clone size: once
CDR3 DNA: TGTGCCAGCAGTGAAACATCTACCCTGGCCCCATACTGGAGAGCTGGAAACACCATATATTTT
CDR3 protein: CASSETSTLAPYWRAGNTIYF

V gene: TRBV7-9
J gene: TRBJ1-1
D gene: .
clone size: .
CDR3 DNA: TGTGCCAGCAGCCCGACCATAACCACAGGGCCGAGAATGAACACTGAAGCTTTCTTT
CDR3 protein: CASSPTITTGPRMNTEAFF

V gene: TRBV6-6
J gene: TRBJ2-7
D gene: .
clone size: .
CDR3 DNA: TGTGCCAGCAGTTACAGGCCGGGGAGGGGGCTCTACGAGCAGTACTTC
CDR3 protein: CASSYRPGRGLYEQYF

V gene: TRBV27
J gene: TRBJ2-7
D gene: .
clone size: .
CDR3 DNA: TGTGCCAGCAGTTATAGCGGAACCGGGGCAGACGAGCAGTACTTC
CDR3 protein: CASSYSGTGADEQYF

V gene: TRBV27
J gene: TRBJ2-7
D gene: TRBD2
clone size: .
CDR3 DNA: TGTGCCAGTAGCGGGAACTCCTACGAGCAGTACTTC
CDR3 protein: CASSGNSYEQYF

V gene: TRBV15
J gene: TRBJ1-1
D gene: .
clone size: .
CDR3 DNA: TGTGCCACCAGCCCGCGCGAGGGGTCGACTGAAGCTTTCTTT
CDR3 protein: CATSPREGSTEAFF

V gene: TRBV10-3
J gene: TRBJ2-1
D gene: TRBD2
clone size: once
CDR3 DNA: TGTGCCACTGGGACTAGCGGGAGCTACAATGAGCAGTTCTTC
CDR3 protein: CATGTSGSYNEQFF

V gene: TRBV4-1
J gene: TRBJ2-2
D gene: TRBD2
clone size: .
CDR3 DNA: TGCGCCAGCAGCCAAGAGGTAGCGGGAGGGCCGAACACCGGGGAGCTGTTTTTT
CDR3 protein: CASSQEVAGGPNTGELFF

V gene: TRBV28
J gene: TRBJ2-1
D gene: .
clone size: .
CDR3 DNA: TGTGCCAGCAGTTTGAGAGGTTTTGGTTCAGGGGTAGGAGATGAGCAGTTCTTC
CDR3 protein: CASSLRGFGSGVGDEQFF

V gene: TRBV7-9
J gene: TRBJ2-6
D gene: .
clone size: .
CDR3 DNA: TGTGCCAGCAGCTTTGCAGCGACGAGCTCTGGGGCCAACGTCCTGACTTTC
CDR3 protein: CASSFAATSSGANVLTF